This TCR beta chain is drawn from a study of cytomegalovirus exposure and HLA in healthy donors. Concerning this clone itself: The antigen is not known.

The CDR3 is made up of 15 amino acids. V was cut by 3 bases and J by 8 bases, with 18 bases left in between. CDR1 is SNHLY and CDR2 is FYNNEI in the germline V gene. Overall study findings and caveats: Later analysis indicated greater clonal expansion among HLA-associated TCR beta chains than among equally common other chains.

This PCR relied on a set of 60 Vbeta primers and 13 Jbeta primers. Assay used: immunoSEQ multiplex PCR; TCRdb lists only in-frame clones, some missing. The sample lists roughly 200,000 clones, about four fifths occurring once. The gene calls are TRBV2 and TRBJ2-3; D possibly corresponds to TRBD2 (5 bases). This receptor was obtained from a woman aged 25 to 39 in good health and CMV-seropositive. Sequencing was done on a sample of PBMCs. The DNA of the CDR3 is TGTGCCAGCAGTGAGGACTCGCCCACCTTCGGTACGCAGTATTTT. It codes for CASSEDSPTFGTQYF.